This T cell receptor (beta chain) derives from a study of OX40 agonist ivuxolimab in advanced cancers. TCRdb's copy holds only in-frame clones and misses some; the assay was immunoSEQ multiplex PCR. The sample lists tens of thousands of clones; about 83% were seen once. The V end lost 5 bases, the J end lost 1 base, and 12 bases lay between the germline ends. The CDR3 consists of 15 residues. Germline CDR1 reads LNHDA; CDR2 reads SQIVND (reference sequence). V is TRBV19 and J is TRBJ1-3, with no clear D. The sequenced sample was CD4+ or CD8+ T cells sorted from blood, obtained in a trial of the OX40 agonist ivuxolimab. The source is an adult with an advanced solid tumor such as melanoma, head and neck, liver or kidney cancer. CDR3 in DNA: TGTGCCAGTAGTCCTCGGGCGTATTCTGGAAACACCATATATTTT. Translated: CASSPRAYSGNTIYF.